The 21 T cell receptor beta chains below all came from one sample that was sequenced in a study of CD8+ T cells in alopecia areata. The sequencing template was cDNA reverse transcribed from extracted RNA. Sequencing was performed with immunoSEQ multiplex PCR; in TCRdb, only in-frame clones are kept and a portion is missing. Of approximately 100,000 clones in the sample, 35% to 50% were seen once. The sample consisted of CD4+ T cells sorted from blood. The receptors come from a human donor with alopecia areata.

The gene calls are TRBV29-1 and TRBJ2-5; possibly TRBD1 for D (6 bases). The germline gives CDR1 SQVTM, CDR2 ANQGSEA. Trimming took off 1 base at V and 5 bases at J, with 8 bases between the two ends. This CDR3 region has 12 residues. The CDR3 DNA is TGCAGCGTTGAAGGGCAGGGGGAGACCCAGTACTTC. Translating gives CSVEGQGETQYF.

This clone was recorded a few times. V is TRBV30 and J is TRBJ1-1; D is unclear. Trimming took 0 bases from V and 11 from J, leaving 16 bases between them. This CDR3 has 13 amino acids. From germline, CDR1 is GTSNPN and CDR2 SVGIG (reference sequence). The DNA of the CDR3 is TGTGCCTGGAGTGTAAAGGGAGCGCCGGGGGCTTTCTTT. It is translated as CAWSVKGAPGAFF.

The sample holds a few counts of this clone. The chain uses TRBV2 and TRBJ2-5; 10 bases align to TRBD2. With V trimmed by 8 bases and J by 5 bases, 14 bases remained unmatched. The germline CDR1 and CDR2 sequences are SNHLY and FYNNEI. The CDR3 extends over 16 amino acids. This chain's CDR3 is CASSTLAGGQGETQYF. In nucleotides, the CDR3 is TGTGCCAGCTCAACCTTAGCGGGGGGCCAAGGGGAGACCCAGTACTTC.

Comment on this clone: A read error may produce the germline difference seen at one junction end. This chain joins TRBV11-3 and TRBJ2-7, with 8 positions matching TRBD1. CDR1 and CDR2 (germline): SGHNT, YENEEA. This CDR3 is 15 amino acids long. In DNA form, the CDR3 reads TGTGCCAGCAGCTTAGATCAGGGGGCCTCCAACGAGCAGTACTTC. As protein: CASSLDQGASNEQYF.

The chain's CDR3 is CASSTYFGGKDNEQFF. The CDR3 coding sequence is TGTGCCAGCAGCACATATTTCGGCGGGAAGGACAATGAGCAGTTCTTC. The V call is TRBV7-2, the J call TRBJ2-1; possibly TRBD2 for D (6 bases). This CDR3 is 16 amino acids long. Trimming removed 5 bases at V and 5 bases at J, with 19 bases between. Germline assignment: CDR1 SGHTA and CDR2 FQGNSA.

The J gene is TRBJ2-7, the V gene TRBV14; D is uncertain. This CDR3 spans 14 amino acids. V lost 1 base, J lost 3 bases, and 10 bases lay in between. Germline V CDR1 and CDR2: SGHDN, FVKESK. Written as DNA, the CDR3 is TGTGCCAGCAGCCAAGGAACACCCGACTACGAGCAGTACTTC. Protein: CASSQGTPDYEQYF.

This sequence joins TRBV30 and TRBJ1-5; D perhaps matches TRBD1 (5 bases). This CDR3 has 14 residues. Germline V gene sequence: CDR1 GTSNPN, CDR2 SVGIG (reference sequence). V was shortened by 2 bases and J by 11 bases, with 19 bases between the two germline ends. CDR3 sequence: CAWSSGTAPWTQHF. In DNA form, the CDR3 reads TGTGCCTGGAGTTCCGGGACGGCCCCTTGGACCCAGCATTTT.

The chain joins TRBV29-1 to TRBJ2-7; D is ambiguous. This CDR3 is 12 amino acids long. V shed 4 bases and J shed 5 bases, with 12 bases lying between them. Germline-derived CDR1 and CDR2 are SQVTM and ANQGSEA. The CDR3 sequence is CSVGRGKHEQYF. CDR3 coding DNA: TGCAGCGTTGGGAGAGGTAAACACGAGCAGTACTTC.

V and J are TRBV5-1 and TRBJ2-1, with D uncertain. Per the germline V gene, CDR1 is SGHRS and CDR2 is YFSETQ. V was shortened by 0 bases and J by 3 bases, with 4 bases between the two germline ends. The CDR3 has 13 amino acids. The CDR3 DNA is TGCGCCAGCAGCTTGGCTGACTACAATGAGCAGTTCTTC. Protein: CASSLADYNEQFF.

This clone was seen a handful of times. The rearrangement links TRBV18 to TRBJ2-3, with D unresolved. The germline gives CDR1 KGHSH, CDR2 LQKENI. The CDR3 consists of 16 residues. The V and J ends lost 6 bases and 2 bases respectively, with 18 bases between them. The CDR3 region has the DNA TGTGCCAGCTCGCCGGACCGGGCCAGCCCCACAGATACGCAGTATTTT. This codes for CASSPDRASPTDTQYF. The full variable domain, with the rest looked up from reference TRBV18 and TRBJ2-3, is NAGVMQNPRHLVRRRGQEARLRCSPMKGHSHVYWYRQLPEEGLKFMVYLQKENIIDESGMPKERFSAEFPKEGPSILRIQQVVRGDSAAYFCASSPDRASPTDTQYFGPGTRLTVL.

With respect to this clone: One end of the junction fails to match germline, which may point to a read error. The J gene is TRBJ2-3, the V gene TRBV29-1; 7 bases match TRBD1. The CDR3 loop spans 13 amino acids. Germline CDR1 is SQVTM and CDR2 is ANQGSEA. CDR3 loop: CSARQGRPDAQYF. The DNA of the CDR3 is TGCAGCGCCCGACAGGGCCGGCCAGATGCGCAGTATTTT.

The chain carries TRBV9 and TRBJ2-7; tentatively, D is TRBD1 or TRBD2 (6 bases each). The CDR3 totals 14 residues. The germline V gene encodes CDR1 SGDLS and CDR2 YYNGEE. Between the trimmed V and J ends, which lost 3 bases and 10 bases, there was a span of 20 bases. DNA for the CDR3: TGTGCCAGCAGCGGAGACTTAGGGGGGCTCGTTCAGTACTTC. This sequence encodes CASSGDLGGLVQYF. The full variable domain, rest sourced from reference TRBV9 and TRBJ2-7, is DSGVTQTPKHLITATGQRVTLRCSPRSGDLSVYWYQQSLDQGLQFLIQYYNGEERAKGNILERFSAQQFPDLHSELNLSSLELGDSALYFCASSGDLGGLVQYFGPGTRLTVT.

The rearrangement joins TRBV19 to TRBJ2-6, with D perhaps being TRBD1 or TRBD2 (5 bases each). The CDR3 spans 16 residues. Germline V gene lookup returns CDR1 LNHDA and CDR2 SQIVND (reference sequence). The V end lost 4 bases, the J end lost 0 bases, and 10 bases lay between the germline ends. CDR3 DNA: TGTGCCAGTAGTAAGGGACGGTACTCTGGGGCCAACGTCCTGACTTTC. Its translation: CASSKGRYSGANVLTF.

Comment on this clone: An end of the junction does not agree with germline; a read error may underlie this. Here the CDR3 reads CASSLFGLAGPRF. CDR3 sequence (DNA): TGTGCCAGCAGCTTATTTGGACTAGCGGGCCCTCGGTTT. The V and J genes are TRBV7-2 and TRBJ2-3; 11 positions agree with TRBD2. CDR1 is SGHTA, CDR2 FQGNSA, per germline. The CDR3 totals 13 residues.

The chain combines TRBV29-1 with TRBJ1-1, with unresolved D. This CDR3 contains 14 residues. Germline CDR1 and CDR2: SQVTM and ANQGSEA. V was pared by 0 bases and J by 11 bases, with 19 bases between. The chain's CDR3 is CSVEDLSDGVGAFF. In DNA form, the CDR3 reads TGCAGCGTTGAAGATCTCAGTGACGGGGTGGGGGCTTTCTTT.

The V gene is TRBV29-1, the J gene TRBJ2-5, with D perhaps matching TRBD2 (5 bases). Trimming cost V 7 bases and J 4 bases, with 16 bases left between them. The CDR3 has 13 residues. Germline assignment: CDR1 SQVTM and CDR2 ANQGSEA. The DNA for the CDR3 is TGCAGCGCCATCAGAGGGCGGGCAGAGACCCAGTACTTC. Its translation is CSAIRGRAETQYF.

This chain connects TRBV30 to TRBJ1-2, with 7 bases matching TRBD1. The germline CDR1 and CDR2 sequences are GTSNPN and SVGIG (reference sequence). The CDR3 extends over 16 amino acids. Trimming removed 1 base from V and 7 bases from J; junction bases left unmatched: 15. The CDR3 DNA is TGTGCCTGGAGTGGGGGAACGTTGACAGGGATCAGTGGCTACACCTTC. It specifies CAWSGGTLTGISGYTF. Drawing the rest from reference TRBV30 and TRBJ1-2, the complete variable domain is SQTIHQWPATLVQPVGSPLSLECTVEGTSNPNLYWYRQAAGRGLQLLFYSVGIGQISSEVPQNLSASRPQDRQFILSSKKLLLSDSGFYLCAWSGGTLTGISGYTFGSGTRLTVV.

This rearrangement joins TRBV7-2 to TRBJ2-7; a possible D gene is TRBD2 (5 bases). V was clipped by 4 bases and J by 3 bases, with 7 bases between them. CDR1 and CDR2 (germline): SGHTA, FQGNSA. There are 12 residues in the CDR3. The chain's CDR3 is CASSSSGYEQYF. As DNA, the CDR3 is TGTGCCAGCAGCTCGAGCGGCTACGAGCAGTACTTC.

The V gene is TRBV30, the J gene TRBJ2-4; the D gene is possibly TRBD2 (5 bases). Between the trimmed V and J ends, which lost 0 bases and 6 bases, there was a span of 15 bases. The germline V gene encodes CDR1 GTSNPN and CDR2 SVGIG (reference sequence). This CDR3 has 15 amino acids. The CDR3 nucleotides are TGTGCCTGGAGTGTACTTCGAGGGTTGACAAACATTCAGTACTTC. Translation gives CAWSVLRGLTNIQYF.

V is TRBV29-1 and J is TRBJ2-1; D is possibly TRBD1 or TRBD2 (5 bases each). CDR3 length equals 12 residues. Trimming removed 6 bases at V and 8 bases at J, with 14 bases between. The V gene's germline CDR1 is SQVTM and CDR2 ANQGSEA. CDR3: CSVSVGAYEQFF. The CDR3 coding sequence is TGCAGCGTCTCCGTCGGGGCCTATGAGCAGTTCTTC.

The chain uses TRBV30 and TRBJ2-7, with D possibly matching TRBD2 (6 bases). CDR3 length: 14 amino acids. V was pared by 4 bases and J by 2 bases, with 15 bases between. Germline V gives CDR1 GTSNPN, CDR2 SVGIG (reference sequence). CDR3: CAWIRRGGPYEQYF. CDR3 nucleotides: TGTGCCTGGATAAGGCGGGGAGGACCCTACGAGCAGTACTTC.